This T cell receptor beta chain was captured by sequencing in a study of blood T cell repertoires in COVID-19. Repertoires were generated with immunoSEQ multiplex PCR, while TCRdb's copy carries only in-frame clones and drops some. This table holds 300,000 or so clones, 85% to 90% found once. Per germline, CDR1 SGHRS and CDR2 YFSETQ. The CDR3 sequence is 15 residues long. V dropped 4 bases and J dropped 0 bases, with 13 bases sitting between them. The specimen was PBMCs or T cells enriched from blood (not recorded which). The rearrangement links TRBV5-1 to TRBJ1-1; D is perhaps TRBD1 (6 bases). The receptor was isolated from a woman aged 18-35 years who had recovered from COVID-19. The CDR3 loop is CASSLGQGLNTEAFF. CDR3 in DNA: TGCGCCAGCAGCCTGGGCCAGGGGTTGAACACTGAAGCTTTCTTT.